One sample yielded the 30 T cell receptor beta chains listed below, sequenced in a study of graft-versus-host responses after intestinal transplantation. Method: immunoSEQ multiplex PCR; TCRdb's copy keeps in-frame clones and lacks some. The sample has 25,000 to 35,000 clones; roughly 83% are singletons. Their target antigens are unknown. This specimen was unstimulated CD8+ T cells sorted from spleen or lymph node cells, taken before intestinal transplant. The receptors shown here come from a human donor who received an intestinal transplant.

The chain carries TRBV13 and TRBJ2-1; 9 nucleotides match TRBD2. The CDR3 length is 13 residues. Germline trimming cut 8 bases from V and 1 base from J; bases unmatched to any gene: 0. The V gene's germline CDR1 is PRHDT and CDR2 FYEKMQ (reference sequence). CDR3 DNA sequence: TGTGCCAGCGGACTAGCGTCCTACAATGAGCAGTTCTTC. This sequence encodes CASGLASYNEQFF.

This clone was seen more than once but under ten times. The V gene is TRBV25-1, the J gene TRBJ1-1, with D maybe TRBD1 (5 bases). Trimming removed 5 bases from V and 4 bases from J, with 11 bases in between. The CDR3 spans 13 residues. In germline, CDR1 is MGHDK, CDR2 SYGVNS. CDR3: CASSQGVSTEAFF. CDR3 DNA sequence: TGTGCCAGCAGTCAAGGGGTTAGCACTGAAGCTTTCTTT.

The chain couples TRBV4-1 to TRBJ1-2; no clear D. The ends were cut back, 0 bases at V and 10 bases at J, with 12 bases in the middle. CDR3 size: 13 residues. The V gene's germline CDR1 is MGHRA and CDR2 YSYEKL. DNA of the CDR3: TGCGCCAGCAGCCAAGATCGTCCCGTTCCCTACACCTTC. Translated, it gives CASSQDRPVPYTF.

V and J are TRBV10-3 and TRBJ2-7, with 13 positions matching TRBD2. The J segment lost 9 bases and the V segment lost 3 bases, leaving 14 bases of the junction unmatched. The germline CDR1 and CDR2 sequences are ENHRY and SYGVKD. The CDR3 extends over 17 amino acids. The DNA for the CDR3 is TGTGCCATCAGTGACTCCCTGACTAGCGGGAGGTCTGCTGGGCAGTACTTC. Its translation: CAISDSLTSGRSAGQYF.

The V gene is TRBV27, the J gene TRBJ2-7; 9 positions agree with TRBD2. The CDR3 runs to 15 residues. The germline gives CDR1 MNHEY, CDR2 SMNVEV (reference sequence). The V gene end was trimmed by 5 bases and the J gene end by 0 bases; junction bases not matched to a gene: 5. The CDR3 protein is CASSILAGSSYEQYF. The CDR3 DNA reads as TGTGCCAGCAGTATTCTAGCGGGGTCCTCCTACGAGCAGTACTTC.

CDR3: CASSTHLGEDYGYTF. In DNA form, the CDR3 reads TGTGCCAGCAGTACCCACCTTGGCGAGGACTATGGCTACACCTTC. The V gene is TRBV28, the J gene TRBJ1-2; D uncertain. The CDR3 totals 15 residues. With 5 bases removed from V and 3 bases from J, the gap between germline ends came to 16 bases. Germline CDR1 MDHEN, CDR2 SYDVKM.

The chain uses TRBV6-1 and TRBJ2-2; D might be TRBD1 (6 bases). Trimming shortened V by 4 bases and J by 5 bases, and 8 bases separated the two germline ends. CDR1 is MNHNS and CDR2 is SASEGT in the germline V gene. This CDR3 is 13 amino acids long. CDR3 DNA sequence: TGTGCCAGCAGTGGCAGGGGTACCGGGGAGCTGTTTTTT. Translation: CASSGRGTGELFF.

This chain joins TRBV10-1 and TRBJ2-1; 8 positions match TRBD2. The CDR3 has 16 amino acids. After removal of 0 bases from V and 1 base from J, the junction contained 2 bases not matched to a gene. Germline values: CDR1 WNHNN, CDR2 SYGVQD (reference sequence). The CDR3 DNA reads TGCGCCAGCAGTGAGTCTCGCGGGGGGTCCTACAATGAGCAGTTCTTC. Its protein product is CASSESRGGSYNEQFF.

The chain couples TRBV6-5 to TRBJ2-1; D possibly corresponds to TRBD2 (5 bases). Trimming took 4 bases from V and 0 from J, leaving 10 bases between them. Germline V gene data show CDR1 as MNHEY and CDR2 as SVGAGI. The CDR3 is 15 amino acids. CDR3 protein: CASSSGGLSYNEQFF. CDR3 sequence (DNA): TGTGCCAGCAGTTCTGGTGGACTCTCCTACAATGAGCAGTTCTTC.

The chain joins TRBV5-1 to TRBJ2-5; the match to TRBD2 covers 7 bases. V was clipped by 5 bases and J by 3 bases; unmatched bases: 10. The germline V gene has CDR1 SGHRS and CDR2 YFSETQ. This CDR3 region has 15 residues. CDR3 loop: CASRGGYDSKETQYF. CDR3 DNA: TGCGCCAGCAGGGGGGGGTATGATTCTAAAGAGACCCAGTACTTC. The whole variable domain, filled in from reference TRBV5-1 and TRBJ2-5, reads KAGVTQTPRYLIKTRGQQVTLSCSPISGHRSVSWYQQTPGQGLQFLFEYFSETQRNKGNFPGRFSGRQFSNSRSEMNVSTLELGDSALYLCASRGGYDSKETQYFGPGTRLLVL.

This sequence joins TRBV4-1 and TRBJ2-1; D possibly corresponds to TRBD2 (6 bases). The CDR3 contains 16 residues. Trimming removed 4 bases at V and 9 bases at J, with 22 bases between. The germline V gene has CDR1 MGHRA and CDR2 YSYEKL. In DNA, the CDR3 is TGCGCCAGCAGCCCGGCGCTTATGCGGGGTGGTTCTGAGCAGTTCTTC. It codes for CASSPALMRGGSEQFF.

Concerning this clone itself: The same CDR3 can be traced to other DNA sequences in this sample. The chain links TRBV19 to TRBJ2-7, with 11 nucleotides matching TRBD2. The CDR3 covers 14 residues. Germline-derived CDR1 and CDR2 are LNHDA and SQIVND (reference sequence). Losses at the gene ends were 4 bases for V and 3 bases for J; bases not matched to a gene: 2. CDR3 nucleotide sequence: TGTGCCAGTAGTACCGGGACTAGCGGCTACGAGCAGTACTTC. It encodes CASSTGTSGYEQYF.

This chain links TRBV4-2 with TRBJ2-5; D is possibly TRBD2 (6 bases). The V gene's germline CDR1 is LGHNA and CDR2 YNFKEQ. Trimming removed 4 bases from V and 2 bases from J, with 11 bases in between. CDR3 size: 14 residues. The CDR3 loop is CASSPLADQETQYF. CDR3 bases: TGTGCCAGCAGCCCCTTAGCGGATCAAGAGACCCAGTACTTC.

The CDR3 DNA reads TGTGCCAGCACCGAAGGACAGGCAGTACCGAACACCGGGGAGCTGTTTTTT. Translation gives CASTEGQAVPNTGELFF. This chain connects TRBV28 to TRBJ2-2; 7 nucleotides align to TRBD1. The CDR3 extends over 17 amino acids. Unmatched junction bases numbered 11, after V lost 7 bases and J lost 0 bases. Per germline, CDR1 MDHEN and CDR2 SYDVKM. Using reference TRBV28 and TRBJ2-2 for the parts outside the CDR3, the full variable domain is DVKVTQSSRYLVKRTGEKVFLECVQDMDHENMFWYRQDPGLGLRLIYFSYDVKMKEKGDIPEGYSVSREKKERFSLILESASTNQTSMYLCASTEGQAVPNTGELFFGEGSRLTVL.

The CDR3 loop is CAISESRLAGGTYEQYF. In DNA, the CDR3 is TGTGCCATCAGTGAGTCCAGGCTAGCGGGGGGAACCTACGAGCAGTACTTC. The rearrangement uses TRBV10-3 and TRBJ2-7, with 11 bases that match TRBD2. The CDR3 runs to 17 residues. Germline-derived CDR1 and CDR2 are ENHRY and SYGVKD. V lost 0 bases and J lost 2; bases outside the gene matches: 6.

This clone has a single count. The chain uses TRBV7-9 and TRBJ1-3; 8 bases line up with TRBD1. Losses at the gene ends were 2 bases for V and 0 bases for J; bases not matched to a gene: 3. Germline V lookup: CDR1 SEHNR, CDR2 FQNEAQ (reference sequence). The CDR3 runs 16 residues. CDR3 sequence reads: CASSLTGGYSGNTIYF. CDR3 coding DNA: TGTGCCAGCAGCTTAACAGGGGGGTACTCTGGAAACACCATATATTTT.

The rearrangement uses TRBV5-6 and TRBJ2-1, with 10 bases fitting TRBD2. V was pared by 1 base and J by 3 bases, with 4 bases of the junction left unmatched. Looked up from germline, CDR1 is SGHDT and CDR2 is YYEEEE. The CDR3 is 16 amino acids. DNA of the CDR3: TGTGCCAGCAGCTTGCTTGGACTAGCGGTCTACAATGAGCAGTTCTTC. Translated: CASSLLGLAVYNEQFF.

This chain uses TRBV9 with TRBJ2-7; D uncertain. CDR1 is SGDLS and CDR2 is YYNGEE in the germline V gene. V was shortened by 0 bases and J by 5 bases, with 12 bases between the two germline ends. The length of the CDR3 is 14 residues. The CDR3: CASSVVASFDEQYF. In nucleotides, the CDR3 is TGTGCCAGCAGCGTAGTTGCCAGTTTCGACGAGCAGTACTTC.

The V gene is TRBV7-9, the J gene TRBJ1-3; D unresolved. Germline-derived CDR1 and CDR2 are SEHNR and FQNEAQ (reference sequence). CDR3 length: 14 residues. The V end was cut by 6 bases, the J end by 0 bases, with 9 bases between. DNA of the CDR3: TGTGCCAGCAGTCAAGCAGGCTCTGGAAACACCATATATTTT. Translating gives CASSQAGSGNTIYF.

The gene calls are TRBV9 and TRBJ2-1; 10 positions agree with TRBD1. The CDR3 is made up of 15 amino acids. The V gene's germline CDR1 is SGDLS and CDR2 YYNGEE. With 4 bases clipped from V and 3 bases from J, the junction kept 4 bases outside the gene matches. The CDR3: CASSPTGGYYNEQFF. The CDR3 bases are TGTGCCAGCAGCCCGACAGGGGGCTACTACAATGAGCAGTTCTTC.

This clone is a singleton in its sample. The gene calls are TRBV27 and TRBJ2-7; TRBD2 matches at 8 bases. V shed 0 bases, J shed 7 bases, and the junction held 8 bases outside the gene matches. Germline V gene data show CDR1 as MNHEY and CDR2 as SMNVEV (reference sequence). The CDR3 is 15 residues long. The CDR3 is CASSLSETLAGEQYF. The CDR3 nucleotides read TGTGCCAGCAGTTTATCGGAGACCTTAGCGGGGGAGCAGTACTTC.

This chain connects TRBV19 to TRBJ1-2, with 7 bases identical to TRBD1. The V segment lost 10 bases and the J segment 3 bases; nucleotides outside the gene matches: 5. CDR3 length: 12 residues. Germline V gene data show CDR1 as LNHDA and CDR2 as SQIVND (reference sequence). CDR3 residues: CATGTAYYGYTF. For the CDR3, the DNA is TGTGCCACCGGGACAGCCTACTATGGCTACACCTTC. Drawing the rest from reference TRBV19 and TRBJ1-2, the complete variable domain is DGGITQSPKYLFRKEGQNVTLSCEQNLNHDAMYWYRQDPGQGLRLIYYSQIVNDFQKGDIAEGYSVSREKKESFPLTVTSAQKNPTAFYLCATGTAYYGYTFGSGTRLTVV.

The chain joins TRBV4-1 to TRBJ2-3, with 10 bases matching TRBD2. The junction had 6 bases not matched to a gene; V was cut back by 0 bases and J by 0 bases. Germline CDR1 is MGHRA and CDR2 is YSYEKL. The length of the CDR3 is 18 residues. In nucleotides, the CDR3 is TGCGCCAGCAGCCAAGAAACACTAGCGGGATTTAGCACAGATACGCAGTATTTT. It specifies CASSQETLAGFSTDTQYF.

The chain joins TRBV7-6 to TRBJ2-5; 11 bases map to TRBD2. Trimming at V came to 4 bases and at J to 5 bases, leaving 9 bases not matched to a gene. The length of the CDR3 is 16 residues. Germline values: CDR1 SGHVS, CDR2 FNYEAQ. This CDR3 reads CASSSPSGGSGETQYF. The CDR3 DNA follows: TGTGCCAGCAGCTCTCCTAGCGGGGGGTCTGGCGAGACCCAGTACTTC.

The genes are TRBV4-1 and TRBJ2-7, with D hard to call. V was clipped by 1 base and J by 2 bases, with 15 bases between them. The CDR3 runs to 16 residues. Germline values: CDR1 MGHRA, CDR2 YSYEKL. The CDR3 reads CASSQVRQVSPYEQYF. CDR3 coding DNA: TGCGCCAGCAGCCAAGTTCGGCAGGTTTCTCCCTACGAGCAGTACTTC.

The rearrangement links TRBV27 to TRBJ2-3; 9 nucleotides align to TRBD2. CDR1 and CDR2 (germline): MNHEY, SMNVEV (reference sequence). V was pared by 6 bases and J by 3 bases, with 13 bases of the junction left unmatched. The CDR3 contains 17 residues. The CDR3 DNA sequence: TGTGCCAGCAGAGAAAATTTAGCGGGGGCAATTACAGATACGCAGTATTTT. This translates into CASRENLAGAITDTQYF.

The V gene is TRBV19, the J gene TRBJ2-5; 8 bases map to TRBD1. The CDR3 is made up of 13 amino acids. The V and J ends lost 9 bases and 7 bases, in that order; junction bases with no gene match: 10. Germline V gene data show CDR1 as LNHDA and CDR2 as SQIVND (reference sequence). CDR3 coding DNA: TGTGCCAGCGCGACAGGGGATATGGCGACCCAGTACTTC. Amino acids: CASATGDMATQYF.

This sequence joins TRBV18 and TRBJ1-4; 10 positions match TRBD1. Looked up from germline, CDR1 is KGHSH and CDR2 is LQKENI. This CDR3 region has 17 residues. Trimming at V came to 3 bases and at J to 5 bases, leaving 9 bases not matched to a gene. The DNA for the CDR3 is TGTGCCAGCTCACCGGACAGGGGGGAACTCTTCAATGAAAAACTGTTTTTT. This codes for CASSPDRGELFNEKLFF.

This rearrangement joins TRBV9 to TRBJ2-7; D not certain. The CDR3 is made up of 14 amino acids. CDR1 SGDLS and CDR2 YYNGEE come from the germline V gene. The V gene lost 1 base and the J gene lost 2 bases, with 10 bases spanning the gap. The CDR3 coding sequence is TGTGCCAGCAGCGTATATGAGACAACCTACGAGCAGTACTTC. Translating it yields CASSVYETTYEQYF.

This sequence joins TRBV19 and TRBJ1-4; TRBD1 might be the D (6 bases). The germline gives CDR1 LNHDA, CDR2 SQIVND (reference sequence). The CDR3 runs 19 residues. V was cut by 4 bases and J by 7 bases, with 28 bases left in between. CDR3 loop: CASSSGEGTLFLGGEKLFF. CDR3 bases: TGTGCCAGTAGTAGTGGAGAAGGGACACTCTTCCTCGGAGGTGAAAAACTGTTTTTT.